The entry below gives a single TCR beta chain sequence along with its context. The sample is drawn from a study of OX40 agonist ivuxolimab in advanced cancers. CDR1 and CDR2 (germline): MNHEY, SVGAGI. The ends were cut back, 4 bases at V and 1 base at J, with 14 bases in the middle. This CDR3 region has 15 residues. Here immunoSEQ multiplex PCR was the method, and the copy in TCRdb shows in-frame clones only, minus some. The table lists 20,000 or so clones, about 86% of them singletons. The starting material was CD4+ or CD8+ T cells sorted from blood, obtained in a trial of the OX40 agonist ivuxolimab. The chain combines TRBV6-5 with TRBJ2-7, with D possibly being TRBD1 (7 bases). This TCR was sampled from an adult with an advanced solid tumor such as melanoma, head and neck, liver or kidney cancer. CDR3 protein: CASSWGDSPSYEQYF. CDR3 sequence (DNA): TGTGCCAGCAGTTGGGGGGACAGCCCATCCTACGAGCAGTACTTC.